The 32 T cell receptor beta chains listed next were all sequenced from one sample in a study of cytomegalovirus exposure and HLA in healthy donors. PCR involved 60 Vbeta and 13 Jbeta primers. The method was immunoSEQ multiplex PCR; TCRdb's version includes in-frame clones alone and lacks a portion of them. This sample has about 140,000 clones, with about 80% found just once. The sequencing sample was made of PBMCs. Every receptor here comes from a man aged 35 to 55 in good health and CMV-seropositive.

This rearrangement joins TRBV5-5 to TRBJ1-3; D perhaps matches TRBD1 (5 bases). The CDR3 extends over 16 amino acids. The V gene's germline CDR1 is SGHKS and CDR2 YYEKEE (reference sequence). V was trimmed by 0 bases and J by 0 bases, leaving 10 bases between them. CDR3 region: CASSLEPGVSGNTIYF. The CDR3 nucleotides read TGTGCCAGCAGCTTGGAGCCGGGGGTCTCTGGAAACACCATATATTTT.

CDR3 protein: CASSPRDRGLDEQFF. The DNA for the CDR3 is TGCGCCAGCAGCCCCCGGGACAGGGGGTTAGATGAGCAGTTCTTC. The chain is built from TRBV5-1 and TRBJ2-1; 11 bases align to TRBD1. This CDR3 is 15 amino acids long. The J segment lost 8 bases and the V segment lost 4 bases, leaving 8 bases of the junction unmatched. CDR1 and CDR2 from the germline V gene are SGHRS and YFSETQ.

This rearrangement joins TRBV5-1 to TRBJ1-4; TRBD1 matches 9 bases. Unmatched junction bases numbered 14, after V lost 4 bases and J lost 7 bases. This CDR3 spans 17 amino acids. CDR1 SGHRS and CDR2 YFSETQ come from the germline V gene. CDR3 DNA sequence: TGCGCCAGCAGCACTCCGGGACAGGGAAGTTTAGGTGAAAAACTGTTTTTT. This gives the protein CASSTPGQGSLGEKLFF.

The J gene is TRBJ2-3, the V gene TRBV10-3; 12 nucleotides line up with TRBD2. The CDR3 is 17 residues long. Looked up from germline, CDR1 is ENHRY and CDR2 is SYGVKD. Trimming removed 2 bases from V and 6 bases from J; junction bases left unmatched: 9. The CDR3 region has the DNA TGTGCCATCAGTGAGCCGAGGACTAGCGGGACACCTGATACGCAGTATTTT. It translates to CAISEPRTSGTPDTQYF.

Of note for this clone: The junction departs from the called germline gene at one end, perhaps through a read error. Additional DNA sequences in this sample encode the identical CDR3. This rearrangement joins TRBV28 to TRBJ2-2, with TRBD2 identical over 14 bases. This CDR3 is 16 amino acids long. Germline values: CDR1 MDHEN, CDR2 SYDVKM. The CDR3 sequence: CASSLGLAGVTGELFF. The CDR3 DNA is TGTGCCAGCAGTTTGGGACTAGCGGGAGTTACCGGGGAGCTATTTTTT.

The V and J genes are TRBV5-4 and TRBJ2-3; 9 positions agree with TRBD2. CDR1 is SGHNT and CDR2 is YYREEE in the germline V gene (reference sequence). The CDR3 is 16 amino acids. V lost 4 bases to trimming and J lost 3 bases; unmatched junction nucleotides: 9. DNA for the CDR3: TGTGCCAGCAGCCCTCCGGGGAGCGGGAGGACAGATACGCAGTATTTT. Its translation is CASSPPGSGRTDTQYF.

The chain employs TRBV27 and TRBJ2-7; TRBD2 aligns across 14 bases. V was pared by 0 bases and J by 5 bases, with 15 bases of the junction left unmatched. CDR3 length: 20 residues. The germline V gene has CDR1 MNHEY and CDR2 SMNVEV (reference sequence). The CDR3 reads CASSLSGLGLAGVIFHEQYF. CDR3 DNA: TGTGCCAGCAGTTTATCGGGTTTGGGACTAGCGGGAGTCATCTTCCACGAGCAGTACTTC.

The chain couples TRBV7-6 to TRBJ2-1, with D possibly matching TRBD2 (6 bases). Trimming pared 5 bases from V and 1 base from J, leaving 15 bases between. Germline lookup yields CDR1 SGHVS and CDR2 FNYEAQ. The CDR3 contains 16 residues. The CDR3 DNA is TGTGCCAGCAGCCCTATTAGCGGCAGGTCCTACAATGAGCAGTTCTTC. Protein product: CASSPISGRSYNEQFF.

This clone was seen more than once but under ten times. Additional DNA sequences in this sample encode the identical CDR3. The chain recombines TRBV5-1 with TRBJ2-2, with D uncertain. V gave up 0 bases and J gave up 1 base, with 4 bases separating them. This CDR3 contains 14 residues. CDR1 is SGHRS, CDR2 YFSETQ, per germline. Here the CDR3 DNA reads TGCGCCAGCAGCTTGGCCCTGAACACCGGGGAGCTGTTTTTT. As protein: CASSLALNTGELFF.

The rearrangement uses TRBV5-4 and TRBJ1-2, with 8 bases aligning to TRBD1. The CDR3 consists of 14 residues. Trimming cost V 4 bases and J 1 base; bases outside gene matches: 3. From germline, CDR1 is SGHNT and CDR2 YYREEE (reference sequence). The CDR3: CASSTGQVNYGYTF. Written as DNA, the CDR3 is TGTGCCAGCAGCACGGGACAGGTTAACTATGGCTACACCTTC.

This chain connects TRBV28 to TRBJ2-7; no firm D call. Trimming cost V 3 bases and J 4 bases, with 7 bases left between them. CDR1 and CDR2 (germline): MDHEN, SYDVKM. The CDR3 contains 12 residues. The CDR3 DNA is TGTGCCAGCAGTTTTGTAGTTTACGAGCAGTACTTC. Translated: CASSFVVYEQYF.

The J gene is TRBJ1-2, the V gene TRBV18; 10 nucleotides match TRBD1. This CDR3 is built from 15 residues. Germline loops: CDR1 KGHSH, CDR2 LQKENI. J was trimmed by 4 bases and V by 3 bases; bases with no gene match: 5. The DNA for the CDR3 is TGTGCCAGCTCACCGGGACAGGGGATTGGCTATGGCTACACCTTC. It encodes CASSPGQGIGYGYTF.

The chain recombines TRBV5-1 with TRBJ1-1; TRBD1 might be the D (6 bases). The V gene's germline CDR1 is SGHRS and CDR2 YFSETQ. V lost 4 bases and J lost 9, with 13 bases in between. There are 12 residues in the CDR3. The CDR3 here is CASSLTGAQAFF. CDR3 in DNA: TGCGCCAGCAGCCTGACAGGAGCCCAAGCTTTCTTT.

The chain recombines TRBV10-3 with TRBJ2-1; 10 bases agree with TRBD1. This CDR3 spans 13 amino acids. The germline V gene encodes CDR1 ENHRY and CDR2 SYGVKD. The J segment lost 7 bases and the V segment lost 4 bases, leaving 1 base of the junction unmatched. CDR3 nucleotide sequence: TGTGCCATCAGTGGGGACAGGGGAAATGAGCAGTTCTTC. Residues: CAISGDRGNEQFF.

This clone was detected a few times. The V and J genes are TRBV11-2 and TRBJ2-5, with D perhaps TRBD2 (6 bases). Germline CDR1 SGHAT, CDR2 FQNNGV. Trimming cost V 6 bases and J 11 bases, with 25 bases left between them. The CDR3 loop spans 15 amino acids. The CDR3 is CASRGSWDSPREQYF. CDR3 in DNA: TGTGCCAGCAGGGGCAGCTGGGACTCCCCCAGAGAGCAGTACTTC.

This chain links TRBV19 with TRBJ1-5; 10 bases are shared with TRBD1. Germline-derived CDR1 and CDR2 are LNHDA and SQIVND (reference sequence). The CDR3 contains 16 residues. V lost 6 bases and J lost 3; bases outside the gene matches: 8. The CDR3 region has the DNA TGTGCCAGTAGGCCCCGGGACAGGGGACCCAATCAGCCCCAGCATTTT. As protein: CASRPRDRGPNQPQHF.

The V gene is TRBV2, the J gene TRBJ2-2, with TRBD1 matching over 8 bases. V shed 8 bases, J shed 3 bases, and the junction held 8 bases outside the gene matches. Germline-derived CDR1 and CDR2 are SNHLY and FYNNEI. The CDR3 has 15 residues. CDR3 nucleotide sequence: TGTGCCAGCCGCTTACAGGGGGTGTACACCGGGGAGCTGTTTTTT. Its protein is CASRLQGVYTGELFF.

The chain links TRBV7-9 to TRBJ1-5, with a weak D call TRBD1 (5 bases). The germline V and J ends were trimmed by 5 bases and 0 bases, with 11 bases remaining between them. The CDR3 runs to 15 residues. The V gene's germline CDR1 is SEHNR and CDR2 FQNEAQ (reference sequence). The CDR3 reads CASSRGTDSNQPQHF. In DNA form, the CDR3 reads TGTGCCAGCAGCCGCGGGACCGATAGCAATCAGCCCCAGCATTTT.

Here the CDR3 DNA reads TGTGCCTGGAGTGTAGGGCTAGCGGGCTACGAGCAGTACTTC. It codes for CAWSVGLAGYEQYF. The J gene is TRBJ2-7, the V gene TRBV30, with TRBD2 identical over 8 bases. Germline loops: CDR1 GTSNPN, CDR2 SVGIG (reference sequence). J gave up 3 bases and V 0 bases, and 4 bases lay outside the gene matches. This CDR3 region has 14 residues.

V usage is TRBV7-9 and J usage is TRBJ1-1; D call uncertain. The CDR3 length is 13 residues. The germline V gene encodes CDR1 SEHNR and CDR2 FQNEAQ (reference sequence). Trimming removed 5 bases at V and 8 bases at J, with 15 bases between. CDR3 sequence: CASSKSEGREAFF. In DNA form, the CDR3 reads TGTGCCAGCAGCAAATCGGAGGGAAGGGAAGCTTTCTTT.

The chain has TRBV30 and TRBJ2-3; D possibly corresponds to TRBD1 (5 bases). Trimming took 4 bases from V and 0 from J, leaving 14 bases between them. The CDR3 is made up of 15 amino acids. Germline V gene sequence: CDR1 GTSNPN, CDR2 SVGIG (reference sequence). This CDR3 reads CAWNRLLTSTDTQYF. CDR3 sequence (DNA): TGTGCCTGGAACAGGTTACTGACTAGCACAGATACGCAGTATTTT.

The V gene is TRBV7-2, the J gene TRBJ2-7, with no clear D. The CDR3 is made up of 15 amino acids. V lost 3 bases to trimming and J lost 0 bases, with 12 bases between them. CDR1 is SGHTA, CDR2 FQGNSA, per germline. The CDR3 DNA sequence: TGTGCCAGCAGCTTTTCGACATTGGACTCCTACGAGCAGTACTTC. Its protein product is CASSFSTLDSYEQYF.

V gene TRBV27 combines with J gene TRBJ2-6, with D possibly matching TRBD1 (6 bases). The V and J ends lost 4 bases and 1 base respectively, with 11 bases between them. Germline V gene lookup returns CDR1 MNHEY and CDR2 SMNVEV (reference sequence). This CDR3 contains 16 residues. The CDR3 spells CASSSYRESGANVLTF. The DNA of the CDR3 is TGTGCCAGCAGTTCCTACAGGGAGTCTGGGGCCAACGTCCTGACTTTC. Combining the CDR3 with reference TRBV27 and TRBJ2-6 gives the whole variable domain EAQVTQNPRYLITVTGKKLTVTCSQNMNHEYMSWYRQDPGLGLRQIYYSMNVEVTDKGDVPEGYKVSRKEKRNFPLILESPSPNQTSLYFCASSSYRESGANVLTFGAGSRLTVL.

CDR3 nucleotides: TGTGCCAGCAGCTCCAGGGTAACCTATAATTCACCCCTCCACTTT. It encodes CASSSRVTYNSPLHF. J is TRBJ1-6 and V is TRBV7-2, with D possibly TRBD1 on 5 matching bases. Germline lookup yields CDR1 SGHTA and CDR2 FQGNSA. The length of the CDR3 is 15 residues. V lost 4 bases, J lost 2 bases, and 9 bases lay in between.

Regarding this clone: A junction end diverges from the germline sequence, so it may reflect a read error. The CDR3 reads CARSSSSTDYTEAFF. The CDR3 DNA follows: TGTGCCCGCAGCTCCTCCTCGACAGACTACACTGAAGCTTTCTTT. The chain combines TRBV7-3 with TRBJ1-1, with D tentatively TRBD1 (5 bases). CDR3 length: 15 residues. Germline CDR1 and CDR2: SGHTA and FQGTGA.

The J gene is TRBJ2-7, the V gene TRBV29-1; no firm D call. The CDR3 covers 11 residues. The germline gives CDR1 SQVTM, CDR2 ANQGSEA. V lost 6 bases, J lost 3 bases, and 9 bases lay in between. Here the CDR3 reads CSVRESYEQYF. As DNA, the CDR3 is TGCAGCGTACGAGAAAGCTACGAGCAGTACTTC.

This clone was seen more than once but under ten times. The V gene is TRBV7-8, the J gene TRBJ2-2; a weak D match, TRBD2 (5 bases). The CDR3 has 15 amino acids. Trimming left V 1 base short and J 5 bases short, with 11 bases between. CDR1 and CDR2 from the germline V gene are SGHVS and FQNEAQ. CDR3 coding DNA: TGTGCCAGCAGCTTAGTCCCTAGGGAGACCGGGGAGCTGTTTTTT. This encodes CASSLVPRETGELFF.

The chain links TRBV19 to TRBJ1-1, with D uncertain. The CDR3 is 19 residues long. CDR1 and CDR2 from the germline V gene are LNHDA and SQIVND (reference sequence). Trimming took off 7 bases at V and 0 bases at J, with 27 bases between the two ends. DNA of the CDR3: TGTGCCAGTACCCCTGATCCAAGGATGGAGGGTAGCCTGAACACTGAAGCTTTCTTT. It encodes CASTPDPRMEGSLNTEAFF.

This clone occurred once. The rearrangement joins TRBV7-9 to TRBJ2-1; no firm D call. Trimming took off 2 bases at V and 7 bases at J, with 6 bases between the two ends. The CDR3 consists of 12 residues. Germline V CDR1 and CDR2: SEHNR, FQNEAQ (reference sequence). The CDR3: CASSLIVNEQFF. The CDR3 DNA reads as TGTGCCAGCAGCTTAATAGTAAATGAGCAGTTCTTC.

The rearrangement joins TRBV19 to TRBJ2-2; 7 bases align to TRBD1. The CDR3 runs to 14 residues. The trim removed 8 bases at V and 4 bases at J, leaving 7 bases unmatched. Germline V lookup: CDR1 LNHDA, CDR2 SQIVND (reference sequence). CDR3 region: CASGESGGTGELFF. Here the CDR3 DNA reads TGTGCCAGTGGAGAGTCAGGGGGCACCGGGGAGCTGTTTTTT.

CDR3 coding DNA: TGCAGCGTTGATACGGAGGGTGGTGAAAAACTGTTTTTT. As protein: CSVDTEGGEKLFF. The rearrangement joins TRBV29-1 to TRBJ1-4; no definite D call. CDR3 length equals 13 residues. Germline V lookup: CDR1 SQVTM, CDR2 ANQGSEA. The V end lost 3 bases, the J end lost 7 bases, and 12 bases lay between the germline ends.

As concerns this clone: The junction and the germline gene differ at one end; a read error may be behind it. The chain is built from TRBV7-9 and TRBJ2-7; TRBD2 matches 14 bases. Germline CDR1 and CDR2: SEHNR and FQNEAQ (reference sequence). The CDR3 loop spans 19 amino acids. The CDR3 here is CSSSPAGTSGSSYSYEQYF. The DNA for the CDR3 is TGTTCCAGCAGCCCCGCCGGGACTAGCGGGAGCTCCTACTCTTACGAGCAGTACTTC.